Listed here are 13 T cell receptor beta chains from one sample, sequenced in a study of beta chain features in type 1 diabetes. Study-level findings and limits: In all four CD4+ subsets, TCRB CDR3 length was significantly, moderately reduced in type 1 diabetes.

Investigators reverse transcribed all isolated RNA, so they sequenced expressed TCRB transcripts. The protocol was immunoSEQ multiplex PCR, while the TCRdb copy is restricted to in-frame clones and leaves out a portion. The sample consists of 300,000 to 400,000 clones, approximately 10% of them appearing once. These receptors have no identified antigens. The sequenced material came from central memory CD4+ T cells from blood. The origin of the receptors is a man in his thirties or forties with type 1 diabetes.

This clone turned up a few times. V gene TRBV5-1 combines with J gene TRBJ2-3; no reliable D call. The length of the CDR3 is 13 residues. Germline values: CDR1 SGHRS, CDR2 YFSETQ. Trimming took 5 bases from V and 6 from J, leaving 13 bases between them. CDR3 protein: CASSSGYVDTQYF. The CDR3 DNA is TGCGCCAGCAGTTCCGGTTATGTCGATACGCAGTATTTT.

This clone was observed a handful of times. The CDR3 spells CSVDLRVAFSEQFF. The CDR3 DNA reads as TGCAGCGTTGATCTTCGGGTAGCTTTCTCCGAGCAGTTCTTC. The chain joins TRBV29-1 to TRBJ2-1, with no clear D. Trimming stripped 3 bases from V and 10 bases from J, with 19 bases between. The CDR3 is 14 residues long. Per the germline V gene, CDR1 is SQVTM and CDR2 is ANQGSEA.

This clone was recorded a few times. This chain links TRBV7-2 with TRBJ2-2; 7 nucleotides agree with TRBD1. The germline gives CDR1 SGHTA, CDR2 FQGNSA. The CDR3 sequence is 15 residues long. The V segment lost 4 bases and the J segment 7 bases; nucleotides outside the gene matches: 9. CDR3 bases: TGTGCCAGCAGCTCGAAACGACAGGGTATCGGGGAGCTGTTTTTT. Protein: CASSSKRQGIGELFF.

This chain joins TRBV9 and TRBJ2-2; D remains ambiguous. Deletions cut 3 bases from V and 3 bases from J, with 9 bases between. CDR1 and CDR2 (germline): SGDLS, YYNGEE. The CDR3 contains 14 residues. For the CDR3, the DNA is TGTGCCAGCAGCGCCAAGGCGTACACCGGGGAGCTGTTTTTT. Translating it yields CASSAKAYTGELFF.

This clone was seen more than once but under ten times. V usage is TRBV6-1 and J usage is TRBJ2-7; 8 bases match TRBD1. CDR3 size: 15 residues. With V trimmed by 4 bases and J by 1 base, 6 bases remained unmatched. CDR1 and CDR2 (germline): MNHNS, SASEGT. CDR3 bases: TGTGCCAGCAGTGTACGGACAGGGCCATCCTACGAGCAGTACTTC. It codes for CASSVRTGPSYEQYF.

The chain recombines TRBV4-2 with TRBJ2-1; D perhaps matches TRBD1 (5 bases). Germline loops: CDR1 LGHNA, CDR2 YNFKEQ. This CDR3 is built from 15 residues. The ends were cut back, 1 base at V and 9 bases at J, with 16 bases in the middle. The CDR3, as DNA: TGTGCCAGCAGCCAAGTCCAGGGTATAGGAAGTGAGCAGTTCTTC. As protein: CASSQVQGIGSEQFF.

The table lists this clone with a few counts. V is TRBV10-1 and J is TRBJ1-3, with D possibly matching TRBD1 (6 bases). V lost 9 bases and J 2 bases, leaving 20 bases between the germline ends. The CDR3 runs 16 residues. From germline, CDR1 is WNHNN and CDR2 SYGVQD (reference sequence). The CDR3 sequence: CARKVDYRAPGNTIYF. CDR3 bases: TGCGCCAGAAAGGTGGATTACAGGGCCCCTGGAAACACCATATATTTT.

This clone has a handful of counts. The chain is built from TRBV7-9 and TRBJ1-2; 10 positions match TRBD1. CDR1 and CDR2 from the germline V gene are SEHNR and FQNEAQ (reference sequence). V shed 4 bases, J shed 5 bases, and the junction held 7 bases outside the gene matches. CDR3 length equals 15 residues. CDR3 loop: CASSSTGQGTYGYTF. The DNA of the CDR3 is TGTGCCAGCAGCTCAACGGGACAGGGGACGTATGGCTACACCTTC.

The J gene is TRBJ2-5, the V gene TRBV7-2; 8 bases are a match to TRBD1. CDR1 SGHTA and CDR2 FQGNSA come from the germline V gene. V was pared by 5 bases and J by 4 bases, with 3 bases of the junction left unmatched. The CDR3 has 13 amino acids. The DNA for the CDR3 is TGTGCCAGCAGCAAGGGACAGGTAGAGACCCAGTACTTC. Its translation: CASSKGQVETQYF.

The CDR3 protein is CAWSHIDRATEAFF. The CDR3 region has the DNA TGTGCCTGGAGTCATATCGACAGGGCCACTGAAGCTTTCTTT. The chain uses TRBV30 and TRBJ1-1, with 7 bases lining up with TRBD1. The CDR3 totals 14 residues. The junction had 7 bases not matched to a gene; V was cut back by 2 bases and J by 4 bases. Germline lookup yields CDR1 GTSNPN and CDR2 SVGIG (reference sequence).

The rearrangement joins TRBV2 to TRBJ2-4, with D possibly TRBD2 on 5 matching bases. Germline CDR1 reads SNHLY; CDR2 reads FYNNEI. The CDR3 has 16 residues. V lost 6 bases to trimming and J lost 0 bases, with 15 bases between them. The CDR3, as DNA: TGTGCCAGCAGGGAGGATGGGTTGCTAGCCAAAAACATTCAGTACTTC. Protein product: CASREDGLLAKNIQYF.

This clone has only a few counts. Other DNA sequences in this specimen translate into the identical CDR3. This chain connects TRBV7-9 to TRBJ1-6, with 8 bases lining up with TRBD1. Germline CDR1 reads SEHNR; CDR2 reads FQNEAQ (reference sequence). V gave up 5 bases and J gave up 10 bases; unmatched junction bases: 7. The CDR3 spans 14 residues. The DNA for the CDR3 is TGTGCCAGCAGCCCAGGACAGGGCGGCTCACCCCTCCACTTT. Translating gives CASSPGQGGSPLHF.

The chain uses TRBV7-2 and TRBJ1-2; D call uncertain. The V end lost 2 bases, the J end lost 2 bases, and 12 bases lay between the germline ends. Germline CDR1 reads SGHTA; CDR2 reads FQGNSA. This CDR3 is built from 15 residues. The CDR3 sequence is CASSLMWADNYGYTF. For the CDR3, the DNA is TGTGCCAGCAGCTTAATGTGGGCTGACAACTATGGCTACACCTTC.